These T cell receptor beta chains were read from a single sample in a study of T cells expressing NK-cell markers. Using the 5' RACE reads, TCRdb records one entry per CDR3 protein without DNA. Its listing shows 500,000 to 700,000 distinct CDR3 sequences. Sequenced material: blood T cells: a sorted CD56 or NKG2C T cell subset, CD4+ or CD8+ T cells, or bulk PBMC T cells (not recorded which). Receptors were obtained from a man between 18 and 35 years old in good health. Both conserved end residues are part of each CDR3.

>TRBV12-5|TRBJ2-2
CASGLPGGSDTGELFF
>TRBV11-3|TRBJ1-5
CASSQSGDQPQHF
>TRBV15|TRBJ2-1
CATSEREKWREQFF
>TRBV6-2/TRBV6-3|TRBJ2-5
CASSLPGTLYQETQYF
>TRBV20-1|TRBJ2-7
CRAEGTTYEQYF
>TRBV2|TRBJ2-3
CASSESIISGNTDTQYF
>TRBV18|TRBJ2-4
CASSPPEGGGAKNIQYF
>TRBV28|TRBJ2-3
CASSSTAESPLKVQYF
>TRBV7-9|TRBJ2-1
CASSWGGGTGSDEQFF
>TRBV6-2/TRBV6-3|TRBJ2-1
CASSYSLVEQGFWHEQFF
>TRBV25-1|TRBJ2-1
CASVQGQGTQFF
>TRBV19|TRBJ2-1
CASGVSGRANEQFF
>TRBV12-3/TRBV12-4|TRBJ2-1
CASLGINNEQFF
>TRBV20-1|TRBJ2-5
CSARSPSRVGETQYF
>TRBV4-2|TRBJ2-2
CASSQGQGANTGELFF
>TRBV10-1|TRBJ2-1
CASSEAAGGSDEQFF
>TRBV7-2|TRBJ2-3
CASSVMSRDTQYF
>TRBV5-1|TRBJ1-6
CASSFTGDNSPLHF
>TRBV5-1|TRBJ2-1
CASNPVGGRAIEVEQFF
>TRBV10-3|TRBJ1-4
CATRSQYADNEKLFF
>TRBV18|TRBJ1-6
CASSPGTQSRGSPLHF
>TRBV30|TRBJ2-1
CAGGAGSHSGIDEQFF
>TRBV12-3/TRBV12-4|TRBJ2-2
CASPTLANTGELFF
>TRBV25-1|TRBJ2-7
CASNYIHRGQGRYYEQYF
>TRBV20-1|TRBJ2-7
CSAWTTSYEQYF
>TRBV6-2/TRBV6-3|TRBJ2-5
CASRPTLGGERETQYF
>TRBV18|TRBJ2-1
CASSTSSGVSEQFF
>TRBV29-1|TRBJ2-7
CSVEGAGKSYEQYF
>TRBV10-2|TRBJ2-3
CASSEGRGVTDTQYF
>TRBV9|TRBJ2-1
CASRPSGGLGGEQFF
>TRBV12-3/TRBV12-4|TRBJ1-1
CASSTGQNTEAFF
>TRBV4-1|TRBJ2-1
CASSQELAGVGYNEQFF
>TRBV4-3|TRBJ2-3
CASSRDYSPTDTQYF
>TRBV11-3|TRBJ2-5
CASSLLAGAYQETQYF
>TRBV7-9|TRBJ2-2
CASSLARGPGELFF
>TRBV12-3/TRBV12-4|TRBJ2-1
CASSFEGGGRNEQFF
>TRBV28|TRBJ2-5
CASKPHLAGGKETQYF
>TRBV25-1|TRBJ2-4
CASSNAGTAISYQYF
>TRBV10-3|TRBJ1-2
CAIRPDHRDGYTF
>TRBV12-3/TRBV12-4|TRBJ1-2
CASSLRGSYTF
>TRBV29-1|TRBJ2-4
CSVEGEVDIQYF
>TRBV29-1|TRBJ1-2
CSVEDTRGGYGYTF
>TRBV18|TRBJ1-4
CASSRAHINEKLFF
>TRBV19|TRBJ2-7
CASSTGRTYEQYF
>TRBV29-1|TRBJ2-5
CSARTGTQETQYF
>TRBV7-2|TRBJ2-7
CASSLAREYEQYF
>TRBV10-3|TRBJ2-4
CAISESNRETKNIQYF
>TRBV20-1|TRBJ1-5
CSARVQGRGSNQPQHF
>TRBV14|TRBJ2-3
CASKLLATDTQYF
>TRBV27|TRBJ2-1
CASSTGTSGIEQFF
>TRBV10-3|TRBJ2-7
CAISTRGTLTYEQYF
>TRBV7-9|TRBJ2-1
CASSLVVSSMAYNEQFF
>TRBV29-1|TRBJ2-1
CSVVFSAEQFF
>TRBV12-3/TRBV12-4|TRBJ2-3
CASTPTSGSADTQYF
>TRBV7-9|TRBJ2-1
CASSLASGRADNEQFF
>TRBV12-3/TRBV12-4|TRBJ1-5
CAGGQGDQPQHF
>TRBV12-5|TRBJ2-1
CASGLAPGLAGAGEQFF